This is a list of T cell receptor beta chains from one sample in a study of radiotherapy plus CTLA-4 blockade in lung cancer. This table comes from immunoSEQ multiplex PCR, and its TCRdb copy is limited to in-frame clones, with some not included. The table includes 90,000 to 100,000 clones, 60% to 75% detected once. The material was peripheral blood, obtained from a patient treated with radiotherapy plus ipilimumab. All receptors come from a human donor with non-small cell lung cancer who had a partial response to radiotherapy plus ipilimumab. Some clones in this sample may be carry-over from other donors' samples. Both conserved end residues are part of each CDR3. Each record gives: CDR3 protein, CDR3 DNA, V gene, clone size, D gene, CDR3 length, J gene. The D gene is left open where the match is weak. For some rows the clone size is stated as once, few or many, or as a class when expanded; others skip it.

CASSLTAGEQFF,TGTGCCAGCAGTTTGACCGCAGGGGAGCAGTTCTTC,TRBV28,-,-,12,TRBJ2-1
CASSRDRGNTEAFF,TGTGCCAGCAGCCGTGACAGGGGGAACACTGAAGCTTTCTTT,TRBV11-1,-,TRBD1,14,TRBJ1-1
CASSFGRDNEQFF,TGCGCCAGCAGCTTTGGGAGGGACAATGAGCAGTTCTTC,TRBV5-1,-,TRBD2,13,TRBJ2-1
CASSLLRGIYGYTF,TGTGCCAGCAGTTTACTCAGGGGGATCTATGGCTACACCTTC,TRBV28,once,TRBD1,14,TRBJ1-2
CASGGGGTEAFF,TGTGCCAGCGGTGGGGGCGGCACTGAAGCTTTCTTT,TRBV2,-,-,12,TRBJ1-1
CASSPLAGNQETQYF,TGTGCCAGCAGCCCCCTAGCGGGGAACCAAGAGACCCAGTACTTC,TRBV2,once,TRBD2,15,TRBJ2-5
CASSSGLAGPGTQYF,TGTGCCAGCAGCTCGGGACTAGCGGGTCCAGGGACCCAGTACTTC,TRBV28,-,TRBD2,15,TRBJ2-5
CASSEGGLAGGDDTQYF,TGTGCCAGCAGTGAAGGTGGACTAGCGGGAGGGGATGATACGCAGTATTTT,TRBV6-1,-,TRBD2,17,TRBJ2-3
CASSLLVWTDNTEAFF,TGTGCCAGCAGTTTATTAGTTTGGACAGACAACACTGAAGCTTTCTTT,TRBV28,few,-,16,TRBJ1-1
CASTFLDEQYF,TGTGCCAGCACCTTTCTAGACGAGCAGTACTTC,TRBV5-6,-,-,11,TRBJ2-7
CASVRQGSSYNEQFF,TGTGCCAGCGTTCGACAGGGCAGCTCCTACAATGAGCAGTTCTTC,TRBV28,-,TRBD1,15,TRBJ2-1
CASSPGATGMASSPLHF,TGTGCCAGCTCACCAGGGGCGACAGGGATGGCCTCTTCACCCCTCCACTTT,TRBV18,-,TRBD1,17,TRBJ1-6
CASGSFGYTF,TGTGCCAGCGGGAGCTTTGGCTACACCTTC,TRBV6-6,-,-,10,TRBJ1-2
CASSYEGGAYGYTF,TGTGCCAGCAGTTACGAGGGGGGGGCCTATGGCTACACCTTC,TRBV6-6,-,-,14,TRBJ1-2
CASTLNTGELFF,TGTGCCAGCACACTGAACACCGGGGAGCTGTTTTTT,TRBV28,-,-,12,TRBJ2-2
CASSLGTGADTQYF,TGTGCCAGCAGCTTAGGAACAGGGGCAGATACGCAGTATTTT,TRBV7-7,-,TRBD1,14,TRBJ2-3
CASGQTGANVLTF,TGTGCCAGCGGGCAGACTGGGGCCAACGTCCTGACTTTC,TRBV13,-,-,13,TRBJ2-6
CASSPRGFTGELFF,TGTGCCAGCAGCCCCCGGGGGTTCACCGGGGAGCTGTTTTTT,TRBV7-9,-,-,14,TRBJ2-2
CASSPGGVPYEQYF,TGTGCCAGCAGCCCGGGCGGGGTTCCCTACGAGCAGTACTTC,TRBV7-3,-,-,14,TRBJ2-7
CASRTGGELETQYF,TGTGCCAGCAGAACGGGGGGGGAGTTGGAGACCCAGTACTTC,TRBV28,-,TRBD2,14,TRBJ2-5
CAGGEGLREQYF,TGTGCCGGAGGGGAGGGGCTACGCGAGCAGTACTTC,TRBV6-1,-,TRBD2,12,TRBJ2-7
CASSTQGASEAFF,TGTGCCAGCAGCACACAGGGGGCGAGTGAAGCTTTCTTT,TRBV7-8,-,TRBD1,13,TRBJ1-1
CASSPEGKGNQPQHF,TGTGCCAGCAGTCCCGAGGGCAAGGGCAATCAGCCCCAGCATTTT,TRBV28,-,-,15,TRBJ1-5
CASSPTSGRGYEQYF,TGTGCCAGCAGCCCGACTAGCGGGAGAGGGTACGAGCAGTACTTC,TRBV7-2,-,TRBD2,15,TRBJ2-7
CASSVRKVNEKLFF,TGTGCCAGCAGTGTCAGGAAAGTGAATGAAAAACTGTTTTTT,TRBV6-6,-,-,14,TRBJ1-4
CASSLRTSTYGYTF,TGCGCCAGCAGCCTGAGGACATCAACATATGGCTACACCTTC,TRBV4-3,-,-,14,TRBJ1-2
CASSEEVSSGEQYF,TGTGCCAGCAGTGAAGAGGTATCATCGGGGGAGCAGTACTTC,TRBV6-4,few,-,14,TRBJ2-7
CASSFPPGENTGELFF,TGCGCCAGCAGCTTTCCCCCAGGTGAGAACACCGGGGAGCTGTTTTTT,TRBV5-1,-,-,16,TRBJ2-2
CASSSPGKGNQYF,TGTGCCAGCAGCTCCCCGGGGAAGGGTAACCAGTACTTC,TRBV7-8,-,-,13,TRBJ2-5
CASSRNGERDTQYF,TGTGCCAGCAGCCGTAATGGGGAGAGGGATACGCAGTATTTT,TRBV6-4,-,-,14,TRBJ2-3
CASSSGTASGNTIYF,TGTGCCAGCTCTAGCGGGACAGCCTCTGGAAACACCATATATTTT,TRBV6-5,once,TRBD1,15,TRBJ1-3
CASRGWGESNQPQHF,TGCGCCAGCAGGGGGTGGGGCGAGAGCAATCAGCCCCAGCATTTT,TRBV10-1,once,-,15,TRBJ1-5
CASSFRQTRTGDLPPLHF,TGTGCCAGCAGCTTCCGACAAACTAGGACAGGGGATTTGCCACCCCTCCACTTT,TRBV11-2,-,TRBD1,18,TRBJ1-6
CASSPKLARPYF,TGTGCCAGCAGCCCCAAGTTAGCTAGACCGTACTTC,TRBV11-3,-,-,12,TRBJ2-7
CASSSTRLAGASSYEQYF,TGTGCCAGCAGCTCAACAAGGCTAGCGGGGGCTAGCTCCTACGAGCAGTACTTC,TRBV7-2,-,TRBD2,18,TRBJ2-7
CASSQTKVDETQYF,TGTGCCAGCAGCCAAACTAAGGTCGACGAGACCCAGTACTTC,TRBV4-2,-,-,14,TRBJ2-5
CASSGRLAGASTAADTQYF,TGTGCCAGCAGTGGGAGACTAGCGGGGGCTTCTACGGCCGCAGATACGCAGTATTTT,TRBV6-1,-,TRBD2,19,TRBJ2-3
CASSVDGPGGLLSGQYF,TGTGCCAGCAGCGTAGATGGACCGGGAGGGCTTCTCTCCGGGCAGTACTTC,TRBV9,-,TRBD2,17,TRBJ2-5
CASSVPLAGNTEAFF,TGTGCCAGCAGCGTTCCCCTGGCGGGAAACACTGAAGCTTTCTTT,TRBV5-4,-,-,15,TRBJ1-1
CSVEPPQPQHF,TGCAGCGTTGAACCTCCTCAGCCCCAGCATTTT,TRBV29-1,-,-,11,TRBJ1-5
CASSVFWDSGTGELFF,TGTGCCAGCAGCGTATTCTGGGACAGTGGCACCGGGGAGCTGTTTTTT,TRBV9,-,TRBD1,16,TRBJ2-2
CASSISGQRSYEQYF,TGTGCCAGCAGCATCTCGGGACAACGCTCCTACGAGCAGTACTTC,TRBV5-4,-,-,15,TRBJ2-7
CASSDVWGTYTDTQYF,TGTGCCAGCAGTGATGTCTGGGGGACATACACAGATACGCAGTATTTT,TRBV6-1,-,-,16,TRBJ2-3